The clone carrying this T cell receptor beta chain was seen once. Trimming at V came to 7 bases and at J to 6 bases, leaving 7 bases not matched to a gene. Germline V gene data show CDR1 as MGHDK and CDR2 as SYGVNS. This CDR3 region has 15 residues. This sample is part of a study of blood T cell repertoires in COVID-19. Study information: From the United States, Italy and Spain came samples of acute and convalescent COVID-19.

In the authors' workflow: Reference gene primer amplification in the assay estimated nucleated cell counts. Using immunoSEQ multiplex PCR, the repertoire was profiled, and TCRdb retains in-frame clones only, with some absent. V, J and clone size reflect that table, while D and trimming were determined from the DNA. The data contain 150,000 to 200,000 clones, roughly 81% of them singletons. Sample: peripheral blood. This sequence joins TRBV25-1 and TRBJ2-1; 12 bases map to TRBD2. This clonotype was obtained from a woman of 80 years or more with COVID-19, enrolled during active disease. CDR3 sequence reads: CASKTGLAGTNEQFF. DNA for the CDR3: TGTGCCAGCAAAACCGGACTAGCGGGGACCAATGAGCAGTTCTTC.